What follows describes a single T cell receptor beta chain. One to two pinch biopsies were taken from the rectum during colonoscopy. The data belong to a study of pediatric ulcerative colitis. The CDR3 spans 16 residues. V was shortened by 7 bases and J by 7 bases, with 20 bases between the two germline ends. CDR1 is MNHNY and CDR2 is SVGAGI in the germline V gene (reference sequence). The repertoire was sequenced with immunoSEQ multiplex PCR; TCRdb's copy has only in-frame clones and lacks some. The sample has approximately 22,000 clones; around 69% are singletons. This receptor was taken from a boy aged 5-17 years with severe ulcerative colitis. The specimen was gut tissue. The J gene is TRBJ1-6, the V gene TRBV6-6, with D unclear. CDR3 in DNA: TGTGCCAGCACTACCGCCTTTAAAGCTAGAAATTCACCCCTCCACTTT. As protein: CASTTAFKARNSPLHF.